The 24 T cell receptor beta chains below come from one sample, sequenced in a study of T-cell memory formation after mild COVID-19. TCRdb re-called the 5' RACE reads with MiXCR, one entry per CDR3 protein. Of approximately 190,000 distinct CDR3 sequences in the sample, around 17% were seen once. The sequenced sample was PBMCs or a T cell subset sorted from them (not recorded which). These receptors came from an adult woman who had mild COVID-19 (a few samples of this study predate the infection). Cell type and time point are not known.

This clonotype has a handful of counts. V and J are TRBV29-1 and TRBJ1-2; no clear D gene. Trimming left V 6 bases short and J 3 bases short, with 14 bases between. This CDR3 contains 13 residues. CDR1 SQVTM and CDR2 ANQGSEA come from the germline V gene. This CDR3 reads CSVRPDLDYGYTF. For the CDR3, the DNA is TGCAGCGTCCGACCGGATCTTGACTATGGCTACACCTTC.

This clonotype was seen ten or more times. The V gene is TRBV5-1, the J gene TRBJ2-7; 9 bases agree with TRBD1. The V gene end was trimmed by 5 bases and the J gene end by 3 bases; junction bases not matched to a gene: 12. Germline V gene lookup returns CDR1 SGHRS and CDR2 YFSETQ. This CDR3 contains 16 residues. CDR3 sequence: CASRDPFGTGSYEQYF. CDR3 sequence (DNA): TGCGCCAGCAGGGATCCCTTCGGGACAGGGAGCTACGAGCAGTACTTC. The full variable domain, completed using reference TRBV5-1 and TRBJ2-7, is KAGVTQTPRYLIKTRGQQVTLSCSPISGHRSVSWYQQTPGQGLQFLFEYFSETQRNKGNFPGRFSGRQFSNSRSEMNVSTLELGDSALYLCASRDPFGTGSYEQYFGPGTRLTVT.

This clonotype was seen only a few times. The chain joins TRBV3-1 to TRBJ2-5; 8 nucleotides match TRBD1. The CDR3 extends over 14 amino acids. V shed 4 bases and J 1 base; nucleotides not matched to a gene: 2. CDR1 and CDR2 (germline): LGHDT, YNNKEL (reference sequence). For the CDR3, the DNA is TGTGCCAGCAGCCCCACAGGGGGCCAAGAGACCCAGTACTTC. Protein: CASSPTGGQETQYF.

The rearrangement joins TRBV24-1 to TRBJ2-7, with 8 bases lining up with TRBD2. The trim removed 2 bases at V and 7 bases at J, leaving 6 bases unmatched. In germline, CDR1 is KGHDR, CDR2 SFDVKD. The CDR3 contains 14 residues. This chain's CDR3 is CATSDSAGVGEQYF. CDR3 sequence (DNA): TGTGCCACCAGTGATTCAGCGGGAGTGGGAGAGCAGTACTTC.

The table lists this clonotype with a few counts. The V and J genes are TRBV6-5 and TRBJ1-1; a weak D match, TRBD1 (6 bases). V gave up 8 bases and J gave up 5 bases, with 18 bases separating them. The CDR3 is made up of 14 amino acids. Per the germline V gene, CDR1 is MNHEY and CDR2 is SVGAGI. CDR3 region: CASGKPRGGTEAFF. The DNA of the CDR3 is TGTGCCAGCGGAAAACCGAGGGGGGGGACTGAAGCTTTCTTT.

This clonotype was picked up many times. This chain connects TRBV18 to TRBJ1-1; TRBD1 aligns across 7 bases. CDR1 is KGHSH, CDR2 LQKENI, per germline. After removal of 4 bases from V and 10 bases from J, the junction contained 3 bases not matched to a gene. This CDR3 region has 11 residues. CDR3 nucleotide sequence: TGTGCCAGCTCACAGGGACAGTTAGCTTTCTTT. Translation: CASSQGQLAFF.

This clonotype has just a few counts. The chain links TRBV11-3 to TRBJ2-1, with D perhaps TRBD2 (5 bases). V gave up 5 bases and J gave up 6 bases, with 14 bases separating them. This CDR3 is built from 14 residues. Looked up from germline, CDR1 is SGHNT and CDR2 is YENEEA. DNA of the CDR3: TGTGCCAGCAGCCCCGAGGGTCTAGCCAATGAGCAGTTCTTC. Translation gives CASSPEGLANEQFF.

This rearrangement joins TRBV28 to TRBJ1-2; the D gene is possibly TRBD1 (5 bases). Germline V gene data show CDR1 as MDHEN and CDR2 as SYDVKM. V shed 2 bases and J shed 4 bases, with 14 bases lying between them. The CDR3 spans 15 residues. The CDR3, as DNA: TGTGCCAGCAGTTTACCTCTGACGGGGGGCTATGGCTACACCTTC. This sequence encodes CASSLPLTGGYGYTF.

Written as DNA, the CDR3 is TGTGCCAGCACCCACAGTGCAACTAATGAAAAACTGTTTTTT. Its protein product is CASTHSATNEKLFF. V gene TRBV28 combines with J gene TRBJ1-4; D remains ambiguous. The CDR3 runs to 14 residues. V lost 7 bases to trimming and J lost 0 bases, with 9 bases between them. The germline gives CDR1 MDHEN, CDR2 SYDVKM.

This clonotype was counted between two and nine times. The chain uses TRBV20-1 and TRBJ2-6; D gene uncertain. This CDR3 is built from 14 residues. V was pared by 3 bases and J by 1 base, with 7 bases between. Germline assignment: CDR1 DFQATT and CDR2 SNEGSKA (reference sequence). The CDR3 DNA is TGCAGTGCTAGTTATCGATCTGGGGCCAACGTCCTGACTTTC. It is translated as CSASYRSGANVLTF.

The J gene is TRBJ1-5, the V gene TRBV2; the D gene is possibly TRBD1 (5 bases). The germline V gene encodes CDR1 SNHLY and CDR2 FYNNEI. Trimming shortened V by 3 bases and J by 9 bases, and 21 bases separated the two germline ends. The CDR3 is 16 amino acids. As DNA, the CDR3 is TGTGCCAGCAGTGACGGTTGGGGCCCCAAGAGAGGGCCCCAGCATTTT. This codes for CASSDGWGPKRGPQHF.

This rearrangement joins TRBV15 to TRBJ1-1, with no clear D. The CDR3 runs 18 residues. Germline lookup yields CDR1 LNHNV and CDR2 YYDKDF (reference sequence). V was trimmed by 1 base and J by 0 bases, leaving 18 bases between them. The CDR3 sequence: CATSRGLTAYKVNTEAFF. CDR3 DNA: TGTGCCACCAGCAGAGGCCTTACGGCTTACAAGGTGAACACTGAAGCTTTCTTT.

This clonotype was seen a few times. The chain couples TRBV20-1 to TRBJ1-5; TRBD1 might be the D (5 bases). CDR3 size: 16 residues. Trimming pared 0 bases from V and 4 bases from J, leaving 16 bases between. CDR1 is DFQATT, CDR2 SNEGSKA, per germline (reference sequence). DNA for the CDR3: TGCAGTGCTAGAGAGGGGGGGGACTATGGGAATCAGCCCCAGCATTTT. Translated: CSAREGGDYGNQPQHF.

This chain links TRBV2 with TRBJ2-3; a weak D match, TRBD1 (6 bases). The CDR3 totals 16 residues. Germline V gene data show CDR1 as SNHLY and CDR2 as FYNNEI. V lost 4 bases and J lost 3, with 17 bases in between. CDR3: CASSGVQGRGTDTQYF. CDR3 DNA sequence: TGTGCCAGCAGTGGTGTGCAGGGGAGAGGAACAGATACGCAGTATTTT. The full variable domain, rest sourced from reference TRBV2 and TRBJ2-3, is EPEVTQTPSHQVTQMGQEVILRCVPISNHLYFYWYRQILGQKVEFLVSFYNNEISEKSEIFDDQFSVERPDGSNFTLKIRSTKLEDSAMYFCASSGVQGRGTDTQYFGPGTRLTVL.

The CDR3 region is CATSRNPAGTGELFF. For the CDR3, the DNA is TGTGCCACCAGCAGGAATCCCGCAGGGACCGGGGAGCTGTTTTTT. V usage is TRBV15 and J usage is TRBJ2-2; perhaps TRBD1 as D (5 bases). The CDR3 consists of 15 residues. Trimming shortened V by 3 bases and J by 5 bases, and 13 bases separated the two germline ends. CDR1 and CDR2 from the germline V gene are LNHNV and YYDKDF (reference sequence). Supplemented by reference TRBV15 and TRBJ2-2, the full variable domain reads DAMVIQNPRYQVTQFGKPVTLSCSQTLNHNVMYWYQQKSSQAPKLLFHYYDKDFNNEADTPDNFQSRRPNTSFCFLDIRSPGLGDTAMYLCATSRNPAGTGELFFGEGSRLTVL.

The chain links TRBV12-3 or TRBV12-4 to TRBJ1-5; D is uncertain. Trimming stripped 5 bases from V and 4 bases from J, with 12 bases between. There are 14 residues in the CDR3. The CDR3 protein is CASSGRGGNQPQHF. The CDR3 DNA sequence: TGTGCCAGCAGTGGCCGGGGAGGAAATCAGCCCCAGCATTTT.

The gene calls are TRBV29-1 and TRBJ2-5; D is possibly TRBD1 (5 bases). V lost 2 bases, J lost 4 bases, and 14 bases lay in between. In germline, CDR1 is SQVTM, CDR2 ANQGSEA. The CDR3 sequence is 14 residues long. CDR3 residues: CSVETTRTRETQYF. The CDR3 region has the DNA TGCAGCGTTGAAACCACCCGGACAAGAGAGACCCAGTACTTC.

This clonotype was seen a handful of times. The chain has TRBV2 and TRBJ1-3; D not certain. V was shortened by 6 bases and J by 3 bases, with 15 bases between the two germline ends. CDR3 length: 15 amino acids. Germline values: CDR1 SNHLY, CDR2 FYNNEI. The CDR3 is CASSDPGFGGNTIYF. Here the CDR3 DNA reads TGTGCCAGCAGCGATCCCGGGTTCGGTGGAAACACCATATATTTT.

This clonotype has just one count. This chain connects TRBV20-1 to TRBJ1-1, with D unclear. Germline loops: CDR1 DFQATT, CDR2 SNEGSKA (reference sequence). The germline V and J ends were trimmed by 6 bases and 1 base, with 12 bases remaining between them. The length of the CDR3 is 13 residues. The CDR3 DNA follows: TGCAGTGCCGCGCGAACACAGAACACTGAAGCTTTCTTT. The encoded protein is CSAARTQNTEAFF.

This clonotype has more than one count but fewer than ten. The J gene is TRBJ2-3, the V gene TRBV12-3 or TRBV12-4, with 8 positions matching TRBD1. The V and J ends lost 6 bases and 3 bases, in that order; junction bases with no gene match: 5. This CDR3 region has 14 residues. CDR3 bases: TGTGCCAGCAGACGGACAGGGTCAACAGATACGCAGTATTTT. Its translation is CASRRTGSTDTQYF.

The J gene is TRBJ1-1, the V gene TRBV7-9; D call uncertain. Germline V CDR1 and CDR2: SEHNR, FQNEAQ (reference sequence). The length of the CDR3 is 14 residues. Trimming stripped 3 bases from V and 1 base from J, with 9 bases between. CDR3: CASSLFSGNTEAFF. In nucleotides, the CDR3 is TGTGCCAGCAGCTTGTTTTCGGGGAACACTGAAGCTTTCTTT.

The V call is TRBV29-1, the J call TRBJ1-2; TRBD1 agrees at 10 bases. CDR1 is SQVTM, CDR2 ANQGSEA, per germline. The CDR3 has 14 amino acids. CDR3 DNA: TGCAGTTGTCCCCGGGGGACAGGGGTTTATGGCTACACCTTC. Translating it yields CSCPRGTGVYGYTF.

V and J are TRBV20-1 and TRBJ2-7; 7 bases align to TRBD1. V shed 1 base and J 2 bases; nucleotides not matched to a gene: 8. This CDR3 has 15 amino acids. Germline-derived CDR1 and CDR2 are DFQATT and SNEGSKA (reference sequence). In DNA form, the CDR3 reads TGCAGTGCTAGAGGCCCGCAGGGGGTGGCCTACGAGCAGTACTTC. As protein: CSARGPQGVAYEQYF.

This clonotype was observed a handful of times. The chain couples TRBV5-1 to TRBJ2-7; D may be TRBD1 or TRBD2 (5 bases each). V was trimmed by 3 bases and J by 0 bases, leaving 10 bases between them. The CDR3 contains 14 residues. CDR1 and CDR2 from the germline V gene are SGHRS and YFSETQ. CDR3 protein: CASSSTGTSYEQYF. Here the CDR3 DNA reads TGCGCCAGCAGCTCCACCGGGACCTCCTACGAGCAGTACTTC.